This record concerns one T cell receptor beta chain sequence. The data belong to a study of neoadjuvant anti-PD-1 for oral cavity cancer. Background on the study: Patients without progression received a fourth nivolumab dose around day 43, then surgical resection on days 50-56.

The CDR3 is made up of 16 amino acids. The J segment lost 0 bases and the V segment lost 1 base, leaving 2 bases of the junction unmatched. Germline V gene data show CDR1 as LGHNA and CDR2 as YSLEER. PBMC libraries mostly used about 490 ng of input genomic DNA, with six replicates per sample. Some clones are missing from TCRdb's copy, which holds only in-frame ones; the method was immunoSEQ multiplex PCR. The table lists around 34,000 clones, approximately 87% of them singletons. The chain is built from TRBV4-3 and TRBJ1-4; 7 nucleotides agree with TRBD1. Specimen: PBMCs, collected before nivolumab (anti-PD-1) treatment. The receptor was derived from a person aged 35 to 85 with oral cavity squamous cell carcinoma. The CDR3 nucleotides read TGCGCCAGCAGCCAAGGCACAGGGGCAACTAATGAAAAACTGTTTTTT. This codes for CASSQGTGATNEKLFF.